One and the same sample provided the 14 T cell receptor beta chains below, sequenced in a study of cytomegalovirus exposure and HLA in healthy donors. PCR amplification relied on 60 Vbeta primers (plus 13 Jbeta primers). Clones were read by immunoSEQ multiplex PCR, and TCRdb kept only the in-frame ones, dropping some. The sample has some 92,000 clones, approximately 79% seen once. The source material was PBMCs. The receptors here all came from a young man in good health and CMV-seronegative.

In this sample, this clone turned up a few times. The chain is built from TRBV19 and TRBJ1-5; D remains unclear. Between the trimmed V and J ends, which lost 4 bases and 0 bases, there was a span of 10 bases. Germline values: CDR1 LNHDA, CDR2 SQIVND (reference sequence). This CDR3 is built from 15 residues. The DNA of the CDR3 is TGTGCCAGTAGTACTCCTCCCTATAGCAATCAGCCCCAGCATTTT. This encodes CASSTPPYSNQPQHF.

The V and J genes are TRBV6-5 and TRBJ1-1; D might be TRBD1 (5 bases). CDR3 length equals 15 residues. Germline V gene lookup returns CDR1 MNHEY and CDR2 SVGAGI. Trimming took 5 bases from V and 1 from J, leaving 14 bases between them. CDR3 bases: TGTGCCAGCAGTAAGGGCGTCGGGGGGAACACTGAAGCTTTCTTT. Its translation: CASSKGVGGNTEAFF.

This chain joins TRBV4-3 and TRBJ1-6; no clear D. CDR1 is LGHNA, CDR2 YSLEER, per germline. V lost 1 base to trimming and J lost 0 bases, with 10 bases between them. CDR3 length equals 17 residues. The CDR3 sequence is CASSQGSPSSYNSPLHF. In nucleotides, the CDR3 is TGCGCCAGCAGCCAAGGTTCGCCGAGCTCCTATAATTCACCCCTCCACTTT.

The rearrangement links TRBV7-3 to TRBJ2-1; 9 positions match TRBD1. The germline V gene encodes CDR1 SGHTA and CDR2 FQGTGA. V trimming: 3 bases; J trimming: 8 bases; junction bases outside the gene matches: 5. This CDR3 is 14 amino acids long. CDR3 bases: TGTGCCAGCAGCTTCATGGGACAGGGCGATGAGCAGTTCTTC. Translating gives CASSFMGQGDEQFF.

CDR3 in amino acids: CASSLGGTGGADYGYTF. The CDR3 DNA sequence: TGTGCCAGCAGCTTAGGTGGGACAGGGGGCGCGGACTATGGCTACACCTTC. The chain carries TRBV7-9 and TRBJ1-2; 12 bases agree with TRBD1. This CDR3 is built from 17 residues. The V gene's germline CDR1 is SEHNR and CDR2 FQNEAQ (reference sequence). J lost 3 bases, V lost 1 base, and 6 bases had no gene match. Using reference TRBV7-9 and TRBJ1-2 for the parts outside the CDR3, the full variable domain is DTGVSQNPRHKITKRGQNVTFRCDPISEHNRLYWYRQTLGQGPEFLTYFQNEAQLEKSRLLSDRFSAERPKGSFSTLEIQRTEQGDSAMYLCASSLGGTGGADYGYTFGSGTRLTVV.

This rearrangement joins TRBV2 to TRBJ2-3; possible D gene TRBD1, 5 bases. The CDR3 has 15 amino acids. Germline lookup yields CDR1 SNHLY and CDR2 FYNNEI. Trimming removed 10 bases at V and 0 bases at J, with 17 bases between. The CDR3 DNA reads as TGTGCCACCCCCTCAGGGTCTTCTAGCACAGATACGCAGTATTTT. Protein: CATPSGSSSTDTQYF.

The chain uses TRBV7-9 and TRBJ1-1; D unresolved. CDR1 is SEHNR, CDR2 FQNEAQ, per germline (reference sequence). The CDR3 totals 12 residues. The V end was cut by 4 bases, the J end by 5 bases, with 8 bases between. The CDR3 reads CASSWAGTEAFF. For the CDR3, the DNA is TGTGCCAGCAGCTGGGCGGGAACTGAAGCTTTCTTT.

The chain uses TRBV7-7 and TRBJ2-1; D unresolved. This CDR3 contains 15 residues. Germline CDR1 reads SSHAT; CDR2 reads FNYEAQ (reference sequence). Trimming stripped 3 bases from V and 6 bases from J, with 15 bases between. CDR3 in amino acids: CASSFSPGLGNEQFF. In DNA form, the CDR3 reads TGTGCCAGCAGCTTTAGTCCGGGTCTAGGCAATGAGCAGTTCTTC. Full variable domain (missing parts from reference TRBV7-7 and TRBJ2-1): GAGVSQSPRYKVTKRGQDVTLRCDPISSHATLYWYQQALGQGPEFLTYFNYEAQPDKSGLPSDRFSAERPEGSISTLTIQRTEQRDSAMYRCASSFSPGLGNEQFFGPGTRLTVL.

The rearrangement uses TRBV28 and TRBJ1-1; D not resolved. Trimming pared 2 bases from V and 4 bases from J, leaving 11 bases between. Germline CDR1 and CDR2: MDHEN and SYDVKM. The CDR3 consists of 14 residues. Here the CDR3 reads CASSLMRSGTEAFF. The CDR3 bases are TGTGCCAGCAGTTTAATGAGGTCGGGCACTGAAGCTTTCTTT.

The rearrangement joins TRBV30 to TRBJ1-2; D may be TRBD1 (5 bases). The CDR3 contains 12 residues. V gave up 5 bases and J gave up 6 bases, with 13 bases separating them. Germline CDR1 GTSNPN, CDR2 SVGIG (reference sequence). The CDR3 coding sequence is TGTGCCTGGGGGGGGTCGGGGCATGGCTACACCTTC. The encoded protein is CAWGGSGHGYTF.

The rearrangement uses TRBV27 and TRBJ1-4; D gene unclear. The germline V gene encodes CDR1 MNHEY and CDR2 SMNVEV (reference sequence). The CDR3 runs 15 residues. The V and J ends lost 0 bases and 8 bases respectively, with 13 bases between them. The CDR3 is CASSLSGGRYEKLFF. The CDR3 nucleotides read TGTGCCAGCAGTTTATCGGGAGGGAGGTACGAAAAACTGTTTTTT.

CDR3 protein: CSVEVQGGEKLFF. The CDR3 coding sequence is TGCAGCGTTGAAGTCCAGGGCGGTGAAAAACTGTTTTTT. The chain has TRBV29-1 and TRBJ1-4; TRBD1 might be the D (5 bases). Trimming took off 1 base at V and 7 bases at J, with 10 bases between the two ends. Germline CDR1 SQVTM, CDR2 ANQGSEA. This CDR3 is 13 amino acids long. Drawing the rest from reference TRBV29-1 and TRBJ1-4, the complete variable domain is SAVISQKPSRDICQRGTSLTIQCQVDSQVTMMFWYRQQPGQSLTLIATANQGSEATYESGFVIDKFPISRPNLTFSTLTVSNMSPEDSSIYLCSVEVQGGEKLFFGSGTQLSVL.

The chain links TRBV9 to TRBJ1-1; unclear D gene. CDR1 and CDR2 from the germline V gene are SGDLS and YYNGEE. The V gene lost 1 base and the J gene lost 0 bases, with 10 bases spanning the gap. This CDR3 is 15 amino acids long. CDR3 sequence: CASSVIDGMNTEAFF. The CDR3 nucleotides read TGTGCCAGCAGCGTAATAGACGGGATGAACACTGAAGCTTTCTTT.

This rearrangement joins TRBV28 to TRBJ1-2; 7 nucleotides agree with TRBD1. J lost 4 bases, V lost 3 bases, and 5 bases had no gene match. This CDR3 spans 14 amino acids. Germline-derived CDR1 and CDR2 are MDHEN and SYDVKM. In DNA, the CDR3 is TGTGCCAGCAGTTTCTTGGCAGGGGGCTATGGCTACACCTTC. Residues: CASSFLAGGYGYTF.